These T cell receptor beta chains were read from a single sample in a study of Graves' ophthalmopathy and Graves' hyperthyroidism. TCRdb itself ran the multiplex PCR reads through MiXCR, one entry per CDR3 protein. The sample comprises hundreds of thousands of distinct CDR3 sequences, roughly 39% of which are singletons, and around 3.3% rests with the top ten. The specimen sequenced was peripheral blood. The receptors were gathered from an adult man with Graves' ophthalmopathy. CDR3s include the opening cysteine and the closing phenylalanine or tryptophan. A D gene is named only where the DNA matches it firmly. Only part of the rows carry a size: once, few, many, or a class if the clone is expanded.

TRBJ1-6 TRBV11-1 . . TGCGCCAGCAGCCAAGTACAGGGCTTTGATAATTCACCCCTCCACTTT CASSQVQGFDNSPLHF
TRBJ1-5 TRBV20-1 . . TGCAGTGCTGGAGATAGGAGGGTCATAGGTCAGCCCCAGCATTTT CSAGDRRVIGQPQHF
TRBJ1-1 TRBV6-6 . TRBD1 TGTGCCAGCAGTCAAAACCGGGACAGAGAAGCTTTCTTT CASSQNRDREAFF
TRBJ1-1 TRBV7-9 many . TGTGCCAGCAGCCCTGGACACCAGAACACTGAAGCTTTCTTT CASSPGHQNTEAFF
TRBJ1-2 TRBV19 . . TGTGCCAGTAGTATAGATGGGGGGCTGGACTATGGCTACACCTTC CASSIDGGLDYGYTF
TRBJ1-1 TRBV5-8 many . TGTGCCAGCAGGCGGATACAGTTTAACACTGAAGCTTTCTTT CASRRIQFNTEAFF
TRBJ2-5 TRBV7-2 many . TGTGCCAGCAGCTTAGGCCTAGCGTTTAGAGAGACCCAGTACTTC CASSLGLAFRETQYF
TRBJ2-7 TRBV2 . . TGTGCCATCAGTTTTGCCCACGAGCAGTACTTC CAISFAHEQYF
TRBJ1-2 TRBV20-1 few TRBD1 TGCAGTGCTAGTCGGGACAGGAAACCTCCTAACTATGGCTACACCTTC CSASRDRKPPNYGYTF
TRBJ1-2 TRBV12-3/TRBV12-4 . . TGTGCCAGCAGTCGCCGGGACCCCCTATATGGCTACACCTTC CASSRRDPLYGYTF
TRBJ1-2 TRBV12-3/TRBV12-4 . . TGTGCTAGTGGGCCGGGCGTGCTTAACTATGGCCACACCTTC CASGPGVLNYGHTF
TRBJ1-3 TRBV9 few . TGTGCCAGCAGCGTAGCGTGGTCTGGAAACACCATATATTTT CASSVAWSGNTIYF
TRBJ1-2 TRBV2 many . TGTGCCAGCAGTGAACTTAGAGACTATGGCTACACCTTC CASSELRDYGYTF
TRBJ1-1 TRBV5-1 . . TGCGCCAGCAGCTTGGAGGGACGGGTGAACACTGAAGCATTCTTT CASSLEGRVNTEAFF
TRBJ2-5 TRBV19 . . TGTGCCAGTAGACCGGGCCCCGCCGAAGAGACCCAGTACTTC CASRPGPAEETQYF
TRBJ1-5 TRBV6-5 many . TGTGCCAGCAGGGGACCGAAAAATCAGCCCCAGCATTTT CASRGPKNQPQHF
TRBJ1-4 TRBV24-1 . . TGTGCCACCAGTCGGAGTACAGGACTGTTTTTT CATSRSTGLFF
TRBJ1-2 TRBV24-1 many . TGTGCCACCAGTGACTCTGACTACGACTATGGCTACACCTTC CATSDSDYDYGYTF
TRBJ2-7 TRBV29-1 . . TGCAGCGTTGAGAGTGGCTCCTACAATGAGCAATTCTTC CSVESGSYNEQFF
TRBJ1-2 TRBV25-1 . TRBD1 TGTGCCAGCCGTGACAGGGCTGTTACCTACACCTTC CASRDRAVTYTF
TRBJ2-5 TRBV4-3 few TRBD2 TGCGCCAGCAGCCAACACTTTAGCGGGAACCGGAAAGAGACCCAGTACTTC CASSQHFSGNRKETQYF
TRBJ1-2 TRBV29-1 many TRBD1 TGCAGCGTTGAATGGACAGGGGCTGGCTACACCTTC CSVEWTGAGYTF
TRBJ2-5 TRBV9 few TRBD1 TGTGCCAGCAGCGTAGGGGGGACAGGGGGCGCTTCAGAGACCCAGTACTTC CASSVGGTGGASETQYF
TRBJ2-7 TRBV2 many TRBD1 TGTGCCAGCAGGGAGGGGGGACAGGGGTACGAGCAGTACTTC CASREGGQGYEQYF
TRBJ1-1 TRBV7-2 few . TGTGCCAGCAGCTTGGGTTGGGGGAATGAAGCTTTCTTT CASSLGWGNEAFF
TRBJ2-5 TRBV20-1 . . TGCAGTGCTAGAGATCATGGAGGGGAGACCCAGTACTTC CSARDHGGETQYF
TRBJ2-7 TRBV4-1 . . TGCGCCAGCAGCCAAGACGCCCGATCTTACGAGCAGTACTTC CASSQDARSYEQYF
TRBJ1-6 TRBV2 . . TGTGCCAGCAGTGAGGCTTATGGCAATTCACCCCTCCACTTT CASSEAYGNSPLHF
TRBJ2-2 TRBV29-1 . TRBD1 TGCAGCGTCGGACAGGGCGGAAAGCTGTTTTTT CSVGQGGKLFF
TRBJ2-5 TRBV20-1 . . TGCAGTGCGCTAACAGAGACCCAGTACTTC CSALTETQYF
TRBJ1-1 TRBV29-1 . TRBD1 TGCAGCAGTGTAGTAAGACAGGGCGCGCGGAACACTGAAGCTTTCTTT CSSVVRQGARNTEAFF
TRBJ1-1 TRBV7-9 many TRBD1 TGTGCCAGCAGCCAATCGGTGGGACAGGGACTTGGGGACACTGAAGCTTTCTTT CASSQSVGQGLGDTEAFF
TRBJ1-5 TRBV2 many . TGTGCCAGCCTAGGGCTAAGTGGCAATCAGCCCCAGCATTTT CASLGLSGNQPQHF
TRBJ1-2 TRBV25-1 few . TGTGCCAGCAGTGCTCGACGGGACAACTATGGCTACACCTTC CASSARRDNYGYTF
TRBJ1-3 TRBV30 . . TGTGCCTGGGAAGGACAGGGAAACACCATATATTTT CAWEGQGNTIYF
TRBJ1-2 TRBV10-3 many . TGTGCCATCAACGACGCAGGGTATGGCTACACCTTC CAINDAGYGYTF
TRBJ2-5 TRBV12-3/TRBV12-4 few TRBD2 TGTGCCAGCAGTTCCGGGACTAGCGGGCGAGAGACCCAGTACTTC CASSSGTSGRETQYF
TRBJ1-2 TRBV15 . TRBD1 TGTGCCACACGACAGGGGTGTGGCTACACCTTC CATRQGCGYTF
TRBJ2-5 TRBV11-1 . TRBD1 TGTGCCAGCCTTACAGGGGGCGAGACCCAGTACTTC CASLTGGETQYF
TRBJ2-5 TRBV12-3/TRBV12-4 many . TGTGCCAGCAGGTGGGGGGAAGAGACCCAGTACTTC CASRWGEETQYF
TRBJ2-7 TRBV29-1 . . TGCAGCGTTGGGCGGACCTACGAGCAGTACTTC CSVGRTYEQYF
TRBJ1-5 TRBV10-2 many TRBD1 TGCGCCAGCAGTGGGACAGGGGGACGGCAGCCCCAGCATTTT CASSGTGGRQPQHF
TRBJ1-1 TRBV4-1 . TRBD1 TGCGCCAGCAGCCGGAACAGGGGCACGGAGGGAGAAGCTTTCTTT CASSRNRGTEGEAFF
TRBJ1-6 TRBV7-6 many TRBD1 TGTGCCAGCAGCCTACGACAGGGAGGGGATTCACCCCTCCACTTT CASSLRQGGDSPLHF
TRBJ2-5 TRBV12-3/TRBV12-4 few TRBD1 TGTGCCAGCAGTTTAGCCGGGACAGTACTATGGGAGACCCAGTACTTC CASSLAGTVLWETQYF
TRBJ2-7 TRBV7-2 once . TGTGCCAGCAGCTTAGAACGGGGCAGGGCATACGAGCAGTACTTC CASSLERGRAYEQYF
TRBJ1-4 TRBV4-1 many . TGCGCCAGCAGCCAAGTGGGAGAAAAACTGTTTTTT CASSQVGEKLFF
TRBJ2-2 TRBV24-1 many . TGTGCCACCAGTGATGCTTCGAACACCGGGGAGCTGTTTTTT CATSDASNTGELFF
TRBJ2-6 TRBV6-5 . . TGTGCCAGCATCGACCCAGGGAGCACTGAAGCTTTC CASIDPGSTEAF
TRBJ2-7 TRBV6-1 few . TGTGCCAGCAACCGGGACCCTAGCTCCTACGAGCAGTACTTC CASNRDPSSYEQYF
TRBJ2-7 TRBV27 few . TGTGCCAGCAGGGGTCGACAGGGCGGGGGTTACGAGCAGTACTTC CASRGRQGGGYEQYF